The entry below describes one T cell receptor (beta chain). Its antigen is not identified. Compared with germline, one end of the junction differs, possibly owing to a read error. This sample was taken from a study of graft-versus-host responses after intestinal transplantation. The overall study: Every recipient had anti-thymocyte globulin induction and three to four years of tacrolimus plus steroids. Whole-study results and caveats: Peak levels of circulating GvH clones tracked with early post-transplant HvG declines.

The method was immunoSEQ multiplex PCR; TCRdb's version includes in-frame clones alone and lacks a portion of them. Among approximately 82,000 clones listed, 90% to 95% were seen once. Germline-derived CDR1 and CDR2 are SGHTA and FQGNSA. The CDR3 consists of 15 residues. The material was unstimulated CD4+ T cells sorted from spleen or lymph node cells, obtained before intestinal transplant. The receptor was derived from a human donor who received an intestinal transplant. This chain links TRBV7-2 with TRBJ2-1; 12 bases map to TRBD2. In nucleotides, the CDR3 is TGTGCCAGCAGCCTAGCTAGCGGGGGGGCCGGTGAGCAGTTCTTC. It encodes CASSLASGGAGEQFF.